This T cell receptor beta chain was sequenced in a study of blood T cell repertoires in COVID-19. At the level of the study: The samples span acute and convalescent COVID-19 from the United States, Italy and Spain. PBMCs, B-cell-depleted T cells, or T cells provided the cDNA or gDNA that made up the material.

CDR1 SEHNR and CDR2 FQNEAQ come from the germline V gene (reference sequence). Trimming removed 1 base at V and 1 base at J, with 10 bases between. This CDR3 contains 15 residues. Original processing notes: Reference gene primer amplification in the assay estimated nucleated cell counts. The table came from immunoSEQ multiplex PCR; TCRdb's copy has only in-frame clones and leaves some out. For V, J and clone size, that table is used; D and trimming come from the DNA. Here the sample spans around 30,000 clones, around 90% being singletons. The J gene is TRBJ1-1, the V gene TRBV7-9; D gene unclear. The material sequenced was peripheral blood. The clonotype comes from a woman aged 40 to 49 with active or convalescent COVID-19. CDR3 sequence (DNA): TGTGCCAGCAGCTTAGATCAACAGCAGAACACTGAAGCTTTCTTT. This translates into CASSLDQQQNTEAFF. The variable domain in full, with the rest retrieved from reference TRBV7-9 and TRBJ1-1, is DTGVSQNPRHKITKRGQNVTFRCDPISEHNRLYWYRQTLGQGPEFLTYFQNEAQLEKSRLLSDRFSAERPKGSFSTLEIQRTEQGDSAMYLCASSLDQQQNTEAFFGQGTRLTVV.